This TCR beta chain was sequenced in a study of graft-versus-host responses after intestinal transplantation. For the study at large: Recipients across the board were started on anti-thymocyte globulin induction, then kept on tacrolimus and steroids for around 3 years.

V gave up 2 bases and J gave up 11 bases, with 13 bases separating them. This CDR3 region has 12 residues. CDR1 is SGHDT and CDR2 is YYEEEE in the germline V gene. Study-level results: Present in recipient marrow, GvH clones included some that appeared first in ileum or blood. High graft-versus-host to host-versus-graft clonal ratios were seen in allografts of patients with graft-donor T cell macrochimerism.

This clone was recorded a few times. Its matching antigen is unknown. Here immunoSEQ multiplex PCR was the method, and the copy in TCRdb shows in-frame clones only, minus some. The sample comprises around 110,000 clones, roughly 86% of which are singletons, and about 0.75% rests with the top ten. The material was unstimulated CD4+ T cells sorted from spleen or lymph node cells, obtained before transplant. This chain links TRBV5-6 with TRBJ1-2; no firm D call. The sequence was collected from a human donor who was the organ donor for an intestinal transplant. The CDR3 DNA reads TGTGCCAGCAGCTTTCAAACAAACAGATACACCTTC. It specifies CASSFQTNRYTF. Based on the CDR3 plus reference TRBV5-6 and TRBJ1-2, the full variable domain is DAGVTQSPTHLIKTRGQQVTLRCSPKSGHDTVSWYQQALGQGPQFIFQYYEEEERQRGNFPDRFSGHQFPNYSSELNVNALLLGDSALYLCASSFQTNRYTFGSGTRLTVV.